This passage covers 11 T cell receptor beta chains from one sample sequenced in a study of blood T cell repertoires in COVID-19. Method: immunoSEQ multiplex PCR; TCRdb's copy keeps in-frame clones and lacks some. The data show approximately 230,000 clones, around nine tenths seen once. The sample was PBMCs or T cells enriched from blood (not recorded which). Receptors were obtained from a woman between 50 and 59 years old with acute COVID-19.

This clone was seen a single time. J is TRBJ1-6 and V is TRBV5-4; 7 bases fit TRBD1. Germline lookup yields CDR1 SGHNT and CDR2 YYREEE (reference sequence). With V trimmed by 5 bases and J by 5 bases, 10 bases remained unmatched. CDR3 length: 16 residues. The chain's CDR3 is CASSPTGTINNSPLHF. Written as DNA, the CDR3 is TGTGCCAGCAGTCCGACAGGGACGATTAATAATTCACCCCTCCACTTT.

The V gene is TRBV4-2, the J gene TRBJ2-1; 12 bases match TRBD2. The CDR3 has 16 amino acids. The germline gives CDR1 LGHNA, CDR2 YNFKEQ. J was trimmed by 7 bases and V by 3 bases; bases with no gene match: 7. CDR3 region: CASSQRRTSGINEQFF. DNA for the CDR3: TGTGCCAGCAGCCAGAGGCGGACTAGCGGGATTAATGAGCAGTTCTTC.

This chain uses TRBV28 with TRBJ1-2; D perhaps matches TRBD1 (5 bases). Germline CDR1 MDHEN, CDR2 SYDVKM. V lost 7 bases, J lost 2 bases, and 14 bases lay in between. CDR3 length: 14 residues. The CDR3 sequence: CASNVEQANYGYTF. CDR3 nucleotides: TGTGCCAGCAACGTCGAACAGGCCAACTATGGCTACACCTTC.

The chain combines TRBV10-3 with TRBJ1-2; TRBD1 agrees at 7 bases. In germline, CDR1 is ENHRY, CDR2 SYGVKD. J gave up 4 bases and V 11 bases, and 10 bases lay outside the gene matches. This CDR3 spans 13 amino acids. The CDR3 reads CAAKGGEAYGYTF. Here the CDR3 DNA reads TGTGCCGCCAAAGGGGGCGAAGCCTATGGCTACACCTTC.

This clone is a singleton in its sample. The gene calls are TRBV28 and TRBJ1-6; possible D gene TRBD1, 6 bases. The germline CDR1 and CDR2 sequences are MDHEN and SYDVKM. The CDR3 is 13 residues long. V lost 7 bases to trimming and J lost 10 bases, with 14 bases between them. CDR3: CASMRGSGSPLHF. CDR3 DNA sequence: TGTGCCAGCATGAGGGGGAGTGGCTCACCCCTCCACTTT.

This clone came up once. The gene calls are TRBV12-3 or TRBV12-4 and TRBJ2-3; D uncertain. With 3 bases removed from V and 6 bases from J, the gap between germline ends came to 10 bases. The CDR3 is 13 amino acids. The DNA for the CDR3 is TGTGCCAGCAGTTTCCTCCCGCGTGATACGCAGTATTTT. This sequence encodes CASSFLPRDTQYF.

The V gene is TRBV7-2, the J gene TRBJ2-3, with 7 bases identical to TRBD1. V lost 3 bases and J lost 4; bases outside the gene matches: 7. The CDR3 totals 15 residues. Germline V gene lookup returns CDR1 SGHTA and CDR2 FQGNSA. This CDR3 is CASSLRGGDPDTQYF. Written as DNA, the CDR3 is TGTGCCAGCAGCTTGCGAGGGGGCGACCCAGATACGCAGTATTTT.

The chain couples TRBV9 to TRBJ1-4, with no clear D. Germline assignment: CDR1 SGDLS and CDR2 YYNGEE. V lost 2 bases, J lost 0 bases, and 8 bases lay in between. The CDR3 is made up of 15 amino acids. DNA of the CDR3: TGTGCCAGCAGCGTGGCCGGGACAACTAATGAAAAACTGTTTTTT. Its protein product is CASSVAGTTNEKLFF.

The chain links TRBV11-3 to TRBJ2-3; TRBD2 agrees at 13 bases. CDR1 SGHNT and CDR2 YENEEA come from the germline V gene. V was pared by 0 bases and J by 1 base, with 10 bases of the junction left unmatched. CDR3 size: 20 residues. The CDR3 loop reads CASSLDEGLAGPLGTDTQYF. In DNA, the CDR3 is TGTGCCAGCAGCTTAGACGAGGGACTAGCGGGACCACTTGGCACAGATACGCAGTATTTT. Drawing the rest from reference TRBV11-3 and TRBJ2-3, the complete variable domain is EAGVVQSPRYKIIEKKQPVAFWCNPISGHNTLYWYLQNLGQGPELLIRYENEEAVDDSQLPKDRFSAERLKGVDSTLKIQPAELGDSAVYLCASSLDEGLAGPLGTDTQYFGPGTRLTVL.

This chain uses TRBV19 with TRBJ2-1; 10 positions agree with TRBD1. CDR1 is LNHDA and CDR2 is SQIVND in the germline V gene (reference sequence). V was clipped by 7 bases and J by 7 bases; unmatched bases: 16. The CDR3 has 17 amino acids. The CDR3 loop reads CASTTTSGTGVINEQFF. CDR3 coding DNA: TGTGCCAGTACTACCACCTCCGGGACAGGGGTAATAAATGAGCAGTTCTTC.

The gene calls are TRBV12-3 or TRBV12-4 and TRBJ1-2; D is possibly TRBD1 (6 bases). Trimming shortened V by 4 bases and J by 8 bases, and 14 bases separated the two germline ends. The CDR3 totals 13 residues. CDR3 DNA sequence: TGTGCCAGCAGTTCTACAGGGACTACAGGCTACACCTTC. Encoded protein: CASSSTGTTGYTF.